Listed below are T cell receptor beta chains from one sample, sequenced in a study of identical twins. TCRdb ran MiXCR on the 5' RACE reads and lists one entry per CDR3 protein. This table holds more than 1.5 million distinct CDR3 sequences, 32% found once. Input material: cord blood. The receptors derive from a newborn girl in good health. Both conserved end residues are part of each CDR3. The D gene is left open where the match is weak. Size is stated for part of the rows, as once, few or many counts, or as a class when the clone is expanded.

.	TRBJ1-5	TRBV6-5	few	CASSYSFGVLQPQHF	TGTGCCAGCAGTTACTCCTTCGGGGTACTTCAGCCCCAGCATTTT
.	TRBJ1-1	TRBV7-2	.	CASSLVQPQLNTEAFF	TGTGCCAGCAGCTTAGTACAGCCACAACTTAACACTGAAGCTTTCTTT
.	TRBJ2-1	TRBV4-2	.	CASSQGQLSYNEQFF	TGTGCCAGCAGCCAAGGGCAGCTCTCCTACAATGAGCAGTTCTTC
.	TRBJ2-1	TRBV24-1	many	CATSVGGAARYNEQFF	TGTGCCACCAGTGTTGGGGGCGCGGCCCGGTACAATGAGCAGTTCTTC
TRBD1	TRBJ1-4	TRBV30	.	CAWNGQGAEKLFF	TGTGCCTGGAATGGACAGGGGGCGGAAAAACTGTTTTTT
TRBD2	TRBJ2-1	TRBV20-1	few	CSVSSGTSLNEQFF	TGCAGTGTCTCATCCGGGACTAGCCTCAATGAGCAGTTCTTC
.	TRBJ2-7	TRBV27	.	CASSLSGPVRGEQYF	TGTGCCAGCAGTTTATCGGGCCCCGTCAGGGGTGAGCAGTACTTC
TRBD1	TRBJ1-1	TRBV7-2	.	CASSAYAGGFAEAFF	TGTGCCAGCAGCGCATACGCAGGGGGCTTCGCTGAAGCTTTCTTT
TRBD2	TRBJ2-7	TRBV5-1	.	CASSLRLADPGTYEQYF	TGCGCCAGCAGCTTGCGGCTAGCGGATCCGGGCACCTACGAGCAGTACTTC
TRBD2	TRBJ2-7	TRBV2	few	CASSAKTSGLYEQYF	TGTGCCAGCAGTGCAAAGACTAGCGGACTTTACGAGCAGTACTTC
.	TRBJ1-2	TRBV11-2	.	CASSNPLEPPYGYTF	TGTGCCAGCAGCAACCCCCTGGAACCACCCTATGGCTACACCTTC
.	TRBJ2-2	TRBV7-9	.	CASSLRDGGALTGELFF	TGTGCCAGCAGCTTAAGGGACGGGGGCGCATTAACCGGGGAGCTGTTTTTT
.	TRBJ2-3	TRBV20-1	.	CSARARVDVTDTQYF	TGCAGTGCTAGAGCCAGGGTTGATGTGACAGATACGCAGTATTTT
TRBD1	TRBJ2-5	TRBV20-1	few	CSARPGQGAQETQYF	TGCAGTGCTAGACCGGGACAGGGGGCCCAAGAGACCCAGTACTTC
.	TRBJ1-4	TRBV12-3/TRBV12-4	few	CASTPMGTEKLFF	TGTGCCAGCACCCCGATGGGGACTGAAAAACTGTTTTTT
.	TRBJ1-2	TRBV4-2	.	CASSQDRPLRPRDYGYTF	TGTGCCAGCAGCCAAGACAGGCCCCTCAGACCCAGAGACTATGGCTACACCTTC
.	TRBJ1-4	TRBV12-3/TRBV12-4	many	CASSSEPSRLFF	TGTGCCAGCAGTTCCGAACCCTCAAGGCTGTTTTTT
.	TRBJ1-2	TRBV7-9	.	CASSLWQSYGYTF	TGTGCCAGCAGCTTATGGCAGTCCTATGGCTACACCTTC
.	TRBJ2-1	TRBV18	few	CASSPQHRANEQFF	TGTGCCAGCTCACCGCAACACAGGGCCAATGAGCAGTTCTTC
.	TRBJ2-1	TRBV29-1	.	CSVGAGLYNEQFF	TGCAGCGTTGGGGCGGGCTTATACAATGAGCAGTTCTTC
TRBD2	TRBJ2-1	TRBV5-1	few	CASSIPGGLLTKSSYNEQFF	TGCGCCAGCAGCATCCCGGGGGGACTACTCACCAAAAGCTCCTACAATGAGCAGTTCTTC
TRBD2	TRBJ2-7	TRBV10-3	.	CAISGTSQTYEQYF	TGTGCCATCAGTGGGACTAGCCAAACCTACGAGCAGTACTTC
.	TRBJ1-5	TRBV20-1	.	CSARGGPYSNQPQHF	TGCAGTGCTAGAGGGGGGCCTTATAGCAATCAGCCCCAGCATTTT
.	TRBJ1-4	TRBV4-2	.	CASSQDVYEKLFF	TGTGCCAGCAGCCAAGACGTATATGAAAAACTGTTTTTT
TRBD2	TRBJ2-2	TRBV20-1	few	CSARAGGPHTGELFF	TGCAGTGCTAGAGCGGGAGGGCCCCACACCGGGGAGCTGTTTTTT
.	TRBJ2-7	TRBV28	.	CASGDRPLEQYF	TGTGCCTCGGGGGACAGACCCCTCGAGCAGTACTTC
.	TRBJ1-2	TRBV21-1	.	CASSKETGDYGYTF	TGTGCCAGCAGCAAAGAAACAGGGGACTATGGCTACACCTTC
TRBD2	TRBJ2-5	TRBV7-6	.	CASSLGRGNQETQYF	TGTGCCAGCAGCTTAGGGCGGGGGAACCAAGAGACCCAGTACTTC
TRBD1	TRBJ2-3	TRBV7-9	.	CASSPRQGTTDTQYF	TGTGCCAGCAGCCCGCGACAGGGAACCACAGATACGCAGTATTTT
.	TRBJ2-5	TRBV2	few	CASSGDTQETQYF	TGTGCCAGCAGTGGGGACACCCAAGAGACCCAGTACTTC
.	TRBJ2-3	TRBV20-1	.	CSASPPYPLGTDTQYF	TGCAGTGCTAGTCCGCCTTATCCCTTGGGCACAGATACGCAGTATTTT
.	TRBJ2-7	TRBV21-1	few	CASSKGTIGEQYF	TGTGCCAGCAGCAAAGGGACGATAGGCGAGCAGTACTTC
.	TRBJ1-5	TRBV27	few	CASSLNRGEQPQHF	TGTGCCAGCAGTTTAAACCGGGGAGAACAGCCCCAGCATTTT
.	TRBJ2-5	TRBV4-2	.	CASSQEDATKETQYF	TGTGCCAGCAGCCAAGAGGATGCTACGAAAGAGACCCAGTACTTC
TRBD2	TRBJ2-1	TRBV20-1	few	CSASGTSGIEQFF	TGCAGTGCCTCCGGGACTAGCGGAATAGAGCAGTTCTTC
TRBD1	TRBJ2-1	TRBV2	few	CASKGTGTGLTYNEQFF	TGTGCCAGCAAAGGGACAGGGACTGGACTAACCTACAATGAGCAGTTCTTC
.	TRBJ2-3	TRBV5-1	.	CASRGVTVDTRYF	TGCGCCAGCAGAGGGGTTACTGTAGATACGCGGTATTTT
.	TRBJ2-7	TRBV18	.	CASSPGRRYEQYF	TGTGCCAGCTCACCAGGCAGGCGCTACGAGCAGTACTTC
.	TRBJ2-7	TRBV14	.	CASSQDGRFYEQYF	TGTGCCAGCAGCCAAGATGGACGGTTCTACGAGCAGTACTTC
.	TRBJ2-1	TRBV6-5	.	CASSRSGDIVEQFF	TGTGCCAGCAGTCGGTCGGGAGATATCGTCGAGCAGTTCTTC
.	TRBJ2-7	TRBV19	.	CASSIQGFYEQYF	TGTGCCAGTAGTATTCAGGGGTTCTACGAGCAGTACTTC
.	TRBJ1-2	TRBV16	few	CASSQSIGLYGYTF	TGTGCCAGCAGCCAATCGATAGGGCTCTATGGCTACACCTTC
.	TRBJ2-1	TRBV7-9	.	CASNPAGINYNEQFF	TGTGCCAGCAACCCCGCCGGGATCAACTACAATGAGCAGTTCTTC
.	TRBJ2-5	TRBV20-1	.	CSQSSYNGQYF	TGCAGTCAAAGCAGTTACAATGGGCAGTACTTC
TRBD1	TRBJ2-2	TRBV19	.	CASSIMVWTGIGGELFF	TGTGCCAGTAGTATAATGGTCTGGACAGGGATCGGCGGGGAGCTGTTTTTT
TRBD2	TRBJ2-7	TRBV5-1	few	CASRLAGGPTYEQYF	TGCGCCAGCAGGCTAGCGGGAGGGCCAACCTACGAGCAGTACTTC